These 6 T cell receptor beta chains were sequenced from one sample in a study of cytomegalovirus exposure and HLA in healthy donors. Primers included in the PCR were 60 Vbeta and 13 Jbeta primers. Measured with immunoSEQ multiplex PCR; TCRdb has only the in-frame clones, and not every one. The table has around 160,000 clones, about 70% seen once. Sequencing was performed on PBMCs. These receptors all come from a woman younger than 30 in good health and CMV-seropositive.

This clone was recorded only once. The chain carries TRBV18 and TRBJ1-1; D is undetermined. The germline V gene has CDR1 KGHSH and CDR2 LQKENI. Trimming pared 3 bases from V and 4 bases from J, leaving 9 bases between. The CDR3 has 13 residues. The CDR3 coding sequence is TGTGCCAGCTCACCCCCGGGTACCACTGAAGCTTTCTTT. This gives the protein CASSPPGTTEAFF.

This rearrangement joins TRBV5-1 to TRBJ1-1; weak D call: TRBD1 (5 bases). V was trimmed by 6 bases and J by 1 base, leaving 10 bases between them. Per the germline V gene, CDR1 is SGHRS and CDR2 is YFSETQ. This CDR3 contains 13 residues. In DNA, the CDR3 is TGCGCCAGCACCCTCACAGGGAACACTGAAGCTTTCTTT. As protein: CASTLTGNTEAFF.

The rearrangement links TRBV7-9 to TRBJ1-6, with D possibly being TRBD1 (6 bases). The CDR3 is 14 amino acids. The germline gives CDR1 SEHNR, CDR2 FQNEAQ (reference sequence). V shed 5 bases and J shed 9 bases, with 14 bases lying between them. CDR3 nucleotides: TGTGCCAGCAGCGATCAGGGGCTCGGTTCACCCCTCCACTTT. Protein product: CASSDQGLGSPLHF.

The V call is TRBV29-1, the J call TRBJ1-4; possible D gene TRBD1, 5 bases. Trimming took 8 bases from V and 0 from J, leaving 22 bases between them. CDR3 length: 17 amino acids. Germline CDR1 and CDR2: SQVTM and ANQGSEA. CDR3 region: CSPPLSCGDSTNEKLFF. CDR3 DNA sequence: TGCAGCCCCCCCCTCTCGTGTGGGGACTCAACTAATGAAAAACTGTTTTTT. The full variable domain, its missing parts supplied by reference TRBV29-1 and TRBJ1-4, is SAVISQKPSRDICQRGTSLTIQCQVDSQVTMMFWYRQQPGQSLTLIATANQGSEATYESGFVIDKFPISRPNLTFSTLTVSNMSPEDSSIYLCSPPLSCGDSTNEKLFFGSGTQLSVL.

The rearrangement links TRBV5-6 to TRBJ1-4, with a weak D call TRBD1 (5 bases). Trimming left V 4 bases short and J 5 bases short, with 15 bases between. The germline gives CDR1 SGHDT, CDR2 YYEEEE. There are 15 residues in the CDR3. DNA for the CDR3: TGTGCCAGCAGCCTTAGGGGACTAACAAATGAAAAACTGTTTTTT. It codes for CASSLRGLTNEKLFF.

The rearrangement joins TRBV30 to TRBJ1-4; 8 positions agree with TRBD1. The CDR3 contains 12 residues. CDR1 is GTSNPN, CDR2 SVGIG, per germline (reference sequence). V trimming: 7 bases; J trimming: 12 bases; junction bases outside the gene matches: 10. The CDR3 DNA is TGTGCCTCCACAAGGACAGGGCGGGAACTGTTTTTT. Its translation: CASTRTGRELFF. Full variable domain (outside the CDR3, taken from reference TRBV30 and TRBJ1-4): SQTIHQWPATLVQPVGSPLSLECTVEGTSNPNLYWYRQAAGRGLQLLFYSVGIGQISSEVPQNLSASRPQDRQFILSSKKLLLSDSGFYLCASTRTGRELFFGSGTQLSVL.